The following is a T cell receptor (beta chain) sequence with its context. The germline V and J ends were trimmed by 4 bases and 6 bases, with 12 bases remaining between them. CDR1 and CDR2 (germline): LNHDA, SQIVND (reference sequence). The length of the CDR3 is 13 residues. These data are taken from a study of blood T cell repertoires in COVID-19. Study-level information: Spain, Italy and the United States supplied samples that represented acute and convalescent COVID-19. T cells, B-cell-depleted T cells, or PBMCs supplied cDNA or gDNA.

Profiled with immunoSEQ multiplex PCR; TCRdb holds only in-frame clones, not every one. The table includes over 400,000 clones, approximately 88% detected once. The V call is TRBV19, the J call TRBJ1-2; D not resolved. This TCR derives from a woman aged 45-65 years with COVID-19, enrolled during active disease. Sequenced input: peripheral blood. CDR3 DNA sequence: TGTGCCAGTAGTAACGGGGTAGGCGATGGCTACACCTTC. Encoded protein: CASSNGVGDGYTF.